Listed below are T cell receptor beta chains from one sample, sequenced in a study of blood T cell repertoires in COVID-19. Generated by immunoSEQ multiplex PCR, the TCRdb table keeps only in-frame clones and is missing some. The sample consists of about 140,000 clones, 81% of them appearing once. The sequencing input was peripheral blood. All receptors come from a human donor in a cohort sampled during active COVID-19. Each CDR3 is given with its conserved first and last residue. D genes are given only for firm matches. Where a row states a size, it is once, few, many or the class of an expanded clone; other rows omit it.

NA | TRBD1 | TRBJ1-1 | TRBV18 | CASSLQQGGGTEAFF | TGTGCCAGCTCACTACAACAGGGGGGAGGCACTGAAGCTTTCTTT
NA | TRBD1 | TRBJ1-3 | TRBV15 | CATSSATGESYRTIYF | TGTGCCACCAGCAGCGCCACAGGGGAGTCTTACCGCACCATATATTTT
NA | NA | TRBJ1-1 | TRBV18 | CASSPGPRAEAFF | TGTGCCAGCTCACCGGGCCCGCGGGCTGAAGCTTTCTTT
few | TRBD1 | TRBJ1-5 | TRBV28 | CASSSLGQERVQPQHF | TGTGCCAGCAGCTCGCTCGGACAGGAGCGAGTACAGCCCCAGCATTTT
NA | NA | TRBJ1-3 | TRBV5-5 | CASSLAGASGNTIYF | TGTGCCAGCAGCTTGGCAGGGGCCTCTGGAAACACCATATATTTT
NA | TRBD1 | TRBJ2-7 | TRBV18 | CASSRLGQGNLYEQYF | TGTGCCAGCTCACGGCTGGGACAGGGTAATCTCTACGAGCAGTACTTC
NA | TRBD2 | TRBJ2-5 | TRBV9 | CASSVKVGTSGRYRETQYF | TGTGCCAGCAGCGTAAAAGTCGGGACTAGCGGGAGATATCGAGAGACCCAGTACTTC
NA | NA | TRBJ1-1 | TRBV15 | CATSRHDRNTEAFF | TGTGCCACCAGCAGACACGACAGGAACACTGAAGCTTTCTTT
NA | NA | TRBJ2-7 | TRBV9 | CASSASGGWIYEQYF | TGTGCCAGCAGCGCCTCGGGGGGCTGGATCTACGAGCAGTACTTC
NA | TRBD2 | TRBJ2-7 | TRBV7-2 | CASSLAYDSGPTYEQYF | TGTGCCAGCAGCTTAGCCTATGATAGCGGGCCGACCTACGAGCAGTACTTC
once | NA | TRBJ2-7 | TRBV3-1/TRBV3-2 | CASSQKGHAEDEQYF | TGTGCCAGCAGCCAAAAGGGACACGCCGAAGACGAGCAGTACTTC
NA | TRBD1 | TRBJ2-2 | TRBV6-5 | CASSYRQGLGGELFF | TGTGCCAGCAGTTACAGACAGGGTTTAGGCGGGGAGCTGTTTTTT
NA | NA | TRBJ1-1 | TRBV7-3 | CASSREGRDTEAFF | TGTGCCAGCAGCCGAGAAGGGAGAGACACTGAAGCTTTCTTT
NA | NA | TRBJ2-7 | TRBV7-3 | CASSYQGGDYEQYF | TGTGCCAGCAGCTATCAGGGTGGTGACTACGAGCAGTACTTC
NA | TRBD1 | TRBJ1-2 | TRBV28 | CASTTGQGKIYGYTF | TGTGCCAGCACCACGGGACAGGGAAAAATCTATGGCTACACCTTC
NA | TRBD1 | TRBJ2-7 | TRBV7-9 | CASSAGGQGFEQYF | TGTGCCAGCAGCGCCGGAGGACAGGGTTTCGAGCAGTACTTC
NA | NA | TRBJ1-1 | TRBV20-1 | CSASSGATNTEAFF | TGCAGTGCTAGTTCGGGAGCCACGAACACTGAAGCTTTCTTT